One sample yielded the 18 T cell receptor beta chains listed below, sequenced in a study of shared clonotypes between healthy human individuals. The method was immunoSEQ multiplex PCR; TCRdb's version includes in-frame clones alone and lacks a portion of them. The sample shows roughly 480,000 clones, around 80% of them seen only once. Specimen: PBMCs. These receptors all stem from a woman between 40 and 55 years old in good health. Some clones in this sample may be carry-over from other donors' samples.

This chain connects TRBV11-2 to TRBJ2-2; tentatively, D is TRBD2 (6 bases). CDR3 length: 17 amino acids. Per germline, CDR1 SGHAT and CDR2 FQNNGV. Trimming took 3 bases from V and 4 from J, leaving 18 bases between them. The CDR3 DNA sequence: TGTGCCAGCAGCTTGGTGTTCTCCGGGAGAGCCACCGGGGAGCTGTTTTTT. Amino acids: CASSLVFSGRATGELFF.

The chain is built from TRBV18 and TRBJ2-7; D not resolved. Trimming removed 1 base from V and 5 bases from J, with 6 bases in between. The CDR3 length is 12 residues. The germline CDR1 and CDR2 sequences are KGHSH and LQKENI. The CDR3 DNA follows: TGTGCCAGCTCACCACGTCAAGACGAGCAGTACTTC. It is translated as CASSPRQDEQYF.

CDR3 protein: CAWVQREGETPSYNEQFF. The CDR3 coding sequence is TGTGCCTGGGTTCAGCGGGAGGGAGAAACCCCCTCCTACAATGAGCAGTTCTTC. The chain carries TRBV30 and TRBJ2-1, with 10 bases fitting TRBD2. The CDR3 has 18 amino acids. The germline CDR1 and CDR2 sequences are GTSNPN and SVGIG (reference sequence). V shed 5 bases and J 0 bases; nucleotides not matched to a gene: 13.

The genes are TRBV7-9 and TRBJ1-4, with D tentatively TRBD1 (5 bases). Trimming stripped 6 bases from V and 4 bases from J, with 12 bases between. From germline, CDR1 is SEHNR and CDR2 FQNEAQ (reference sequence). The CDR3 contains 14 residues. The CDR3 DNA is TGTGCCAGCAGACCGCAGGGTATTAATGAAAAACTGTTTTTT. It yields the protein CASRPQGINEKLFF.

In its sample, this clone was seen a few times. The chain joins TRBV7-3 to TRBJ2-7, with 7 nucleotides matching TRBD2. CDR1 is SGHTA and CDR2 is FQGTGA in the germline V gene. The CDR3 consists of 16 residues. V gave up 5 bases and J gave up 2 bases; unmatched junction bases: 12. The CDR3 bases are TGTGCCAGCAGCGCAAAGGGGCCCAGCGGGGCCTACGAGCAGTACTTC. This sequence encodes CASSAKGPSGAYEQYF.

This clone was observed a single time. The V gene is TRBV28, the J gene TRBJ2-5; D could derive from TRBD1 or TRBD2 (5 bases each). Germline CDR1 MDHEN, CDR2 SYDVKM. The V end lost 1 base, the J end lost 3 bases, and 21 bases lay between the germline ends. The CDR3 runs 18 residues. The CDR3 DNA reads as TGTGCCAGCAGTTTATCGGGCGTTCGGGGCAGGAGCAAAGAGACCCAGTACTTC. This codes for CASSLSGVRGRSKETQYF.

The chain carries TRBV9 and TRBJ2-3, with D tentatively TRBD2 (6 bases). The length of the CDR3 is 15 residues. V lost 3 bases and J lost 3, with 14 bases in between. Germline loops: CDR1 SGDLS, CDR2 YYNGEE. The CDR3 DNA is TGTGCCAGCAGCGCCAGCGGGTGGGGGACAGATACGCAGTATTTT. Protein product: CASSASGWGTDTQYF. The complete variable domain, with remaining parts taken from reference TRBV9 and TRBJ2-3, reads DSGVTQTPKHLITATGQRVTLRCSPRSGDLSVYWYQQSLDQGLQFLIQYYNGEERAKGNILERFSAQQFPDLHSELNLSSLELGDSALYFCASSASGWGTDTQYFGPGTRLTVL.

In its sample, this clone was seen once. This sequence joins TRBV5-4 and TRBJ2-1, with D possibly TRBD2 on 6 matching bases. The germline V and J ends were trimmed by 2 bases and 8 bases, with 20 bases remaining between them. This CDR3 comprises 16 residues. Per germline, CDR1 SGHNT and CDR2 YYREEE (reference sequence). The CDR3 is CASSFPGTRLLDEQFF. CDR3 sequence (DNA): TGTGCCAGCAGCTTCCCCGGGACTCGCCTTTTGGATGAGCAGTTCTTC.

This chain uses TRBV5-1 with TRBJ2-5; D is perhaps TRBD1 (6 bases). The V gene's germline CDR1 is SGHRS and CDR2 YFSETQ. Trimming took 0 bases from V and 0 from J, leaving 9 bases between them. This CDR3 is built from 15 residues. CDR3 coding DNA: TGCGCCAGCAGCTTGGGGACAGCATACCAAGAGACCCAGTACTTC. It yields the protein CASSLGTAYQETQYF.

The V call is TRBV5-6, the J call TRBJ2-1; the D is unclear. CDR3 length: 14 amino acids. Germline V lookup: CDR1 SGHDT, CDR2 YYEEEE. Trimming cost V 5 bases and J 0 bases, with 9 bases left between them. The CDR3 loop is CASRGYGSYNEQFF. In DNA, the CDR3 is TGTGCCAGCAGGGGCTACGGCTCCTACAATGAGCAGTTCTTC.

J is TRBJ2-1 and V is TRBV18; D unresolved. CDR3 length equals 17 residues. Trimming pared 0 bases from V and 0 bases from J, leaving 12 bases between. Germline V gene lookup returns CDR1 KGHSH and CDR2 LQKENI. The CDR3 sequence: CASSPPNGPSSYNEQFF. DNA of the CDR3: TGTGCCAGCTCACCACCAAATGGCCCTAGCTCCTACAATGAGCAGTTCTTC. Filled out from reference TRBV18 and TRBJ2-1, the complete variable domain reads NAGVMQNPRHLVRRRGQEARLRCSPMKGHSHVYWYRQLPEEGLKFMVYLQKENIIDESGMPKERFSAEFPKEGPSILRIQQVVRGDSAAYFCASSPPNGPSSYNEQFFGPGTRLTVL.

Regarding this clone: A much larger clone sits a single nucleotide away, making a read error possible. The chain carries TRBV30 and TRBJ2-5; TRBD2 is a possible D gene (5 bases). Germline V CDR1 and CDR2: GTSNPN, SVGIG (reference sequence). The CDR3 has 13 amino acids. The CDR3 loop is CAWSYSAQETEYF. CDR3 in DNA: TGTGCCTGGAGTTATAGCGCCCAAGAGACCGAGTACTTC. The entire variable domain, with the rest obtained from reference TRBV30 and TRBJ2-5, is as follows: SQTIHQWPATLVQPVGSPLSLECTVEGTSNPNLYWYRQAAGRGLQLLFYSVGIGQISSEVPQNLSASRPQDRQFILSSKKLLLSDSGFYLCAWSYSAQETEYFGPGTRLLVL.

This chain links TRBV11-3 with TRBJ2-5, with TRBD1 matching over 11 bases. The V segment lost 6 bases and the J segment 1 base; nucleotides outside the gene matches: 10. CDR1 and CDR2 (germline): SGHNT, YENEEA. CDR3 length: 17 amino acids. The chain's CDR3 is CASSPGQGARAQETQYF. The CDR3 nucleotides read TGTGCCAGCAGTCCAGGACAGGGGGCGCGGGCCCAAGAGACCCAGTACTTC.

This clone was detected many times. Other DNA sequences in the sample encode the same CDR3. The chain couples TRBV15 to TRBJ2-6, with D possibly being TRBD1 or TRBD2 (5 bases each). This CDR3 region has 16 residues. With 1 base removed from V and 3 bases from J, the gap between germline ends came to 10 bases. Germline assignment: CDR1 LNHNV and CDR2 YYDKDF (reference sequence). The CDR3 loop reads CATSRGGARGANVLTF. The CDR3 DNA reads TGTGCCACCAGCAGAGGAGGGGCGCGTGGGGCCAACGTCCTGACTTTC. Filled out from reference TRBV15 and TRBJ2-6, the complete variable domain reads DAMVIQNPRYQVTQFGKPVTLSCSQTLNHNVMYWYQQKSSQAPKLLFHYYDKDFNNEADTPDNFQSRRPNTSFCFLDIRSPGLGDTAMYLCATSRGGARGANVLTFGAGSRLTVL.

The chain recombines TRBV7-9 with TRBJ2-6; TRBD2 matches at 7 bases. Germline CDR1 is SEHNR and CDR2 is FQNEAQ (reference sequence). The CDR3 contains 17 residues. Trimming cost V 4 bases and J 4 bases; bases outside gene matches: 10. CDR3 in DNA: TGTGCCAGCAGCTCCCGCGGACTAGGCACCGGGGCCAACGTCCTGACTTTC. This encodes CASSSRGLGTGANVLTF.

The chain combines TRBV27 with TRBJ2-3; no clear D gene. Trimming cost V 6 bases and J 2 bases, with 12 bases left between them. Germline lookup yields CDR1 MNHEY and CDR2 SMNVEV (reference sequence). This CDR3 contains 14 residues. CDR3 nucleotide sequence: TGTGCCAGCAGACCTTACGCCACCACAGATACGCAGTATTTT. It codes for CASRPYATTDTQYF.

This chain connects TRBV6-1 to TRBJ2-5; D remains unclear. The CDR3 runs to 11 residues. Germline lookup yields CDR1 MNHNS and CDR2 SASEGT. Trimming cost V 5 bases and J 9 bases, with 10 bases left between them. CDR3 nucleotide sequence: TGTGCCAGCAGTCTCGGGTCAGCCCAGTACTTC. Amino acids: CASSLGSAQYF.

The chain is built from TRBV18 and TRBJ1-2, with 10 bases aligning to TRBD1. CDR3 length: 15 amino acids. Germline loops: CDR1 KGHSH, CDR2 LQKENI. V was clipped by 2 bases and J by 8 bases; unmatched bases: 8. The CDR3 is CASSPNPDRGPGYTF. In DNA form, the CDR3 reads TGTGCCAGCTCACCAAATCCAGACAGGGGGCCCGGCTACACCTTC. The whole variable domain, remainder taken from reference TRBV18 and TRBJ1-2, is NAGVMQNPRHLVRRRGQEARLRCSPMKGHSHVYWYRQLPEEGLKFMVYLQKENIIDESGMPKERFSAEFPKEGPSILRIQQVVRGDSAAYFCASSPNPDRGPGYTFGSGTRLTVV.